These T cell receptor beta chains were read from a single sample in a study of neoadjuvant nivolumab and ipilimumab in lung cancer. The repertoire was sequenced with immunoSEQ multiplex PCR; TCRdb's copy has only in-frame clones and lacks some. The table records about 3,600 clones, 70% to 85% of them present only once. Sequencing used peripheral blood, obtained after neoadjuvant nivolumab, alone or with ipilimumab, at or shortly before surgery. The receptors shown here come from an adult with non-small cell lung cancer. The CDR3 runs from the conserved cysteine through the conserved F or W.

J	V	length	CDR3
TRBJ1-5	TRBV19	15	CASSPQMAYNQPQHF
TRBJ2-2	TRBV7-9	15	CASSSSGRETGELFF
TRBJ1-1	TRBV19	14	CASSPPTVNTEAFF
TRBJ2-5	TRBV29-1	13	CSVEEGWAETQYF
TRBJ2-1	TRBV5-6	14	CASSFPSGLNEQFF
TRBJ2-5	TRBV18	15	CASSPPSQPSETQYF
TRBJ2-5	TRBV9	15	CASSAGLAGRETQYF
TRBJ2-5	TRBV6-5	14	CASSPSGREETQYF
TRBJ1-1	TRBV18	14	CASSPEYITNEAFF
TRBJ1-2	TRBV11-2	16	CASSLDGLGGNYGYTF
TRBJ2-5	TRBV27	13	CASSFATQETQYF
TRBJ2-7	TRBV7-8	16	CASSPRSDRPEYEQYF